The 17 T cell receptor beta chains listed next were all sequenced from one sample in a study of blood T cell repertoires in COVID-19. Profiled with immunoSEQ multiplex PCR; TCRdb holds only in-frame clones, not every one. The sample gives over 200,000 clones, about 90% of which show up once; about 3.5% is in the top ten. Sequenced material: PBMCs or T cells enriched from blood (not recorded which). These TCRs come from a woman in her thirties who had been exposed to COVID-19.

V usage is TRBV5-1 and J usage is TRBJ1-1; possibly TRBD1 for D (5 bases). V lost 0 bases and J 1 base, leaving 10 bases between the germline ends. The CDR3 consists of 15 residues. Germline V gene data show CDR1 as SGHRS and CDR2 as YFSETQ. The CDR3 protein is CASSLVQGRNTEAFF. CDR3 in DNA: TGCGCCAGCAGCTTGGTGCAGGGCAGGAACACTGAAGCTTTCTTT.

This rearrangement joins TRBV4-2 to TRBJ1-6; maybe TRBD1 (6 bases). Trimming pared 4 bases from V and 0 bases from J, leaving 13 bases between. The CDR3 spans 17 residues. Germline V lookup: CDR1 LGHNA, CDR2 YNFKEQ. This chain's CDR3 is CASSRPDRASYNSPLHF. The DNA of the CDR3 is TGTGCCAGCAGCCGACCGGACAGAGCCTCCTATAATTCACCCCTCCACTTT.

The chain recombines TRBV7-9 with TRBJ2-3, with 10 bases fitting TRBD2. The length of the CDR3 is 16 residues. In germline, CDR1 is SEHNR, CDR2 FQNEAQ (reference sequence). V shed 5 bases and J 6 bases; nucleotides not matched to a gene: 11. The CDR3 DNA reads as TGTGCCAGCAGCCGAGGAGCGGGAGGGCTCTTTGATACGCAGTATTTT. Translating gives CASSRGAGGLFDTQYF.

The chain recombines TRBV5-6 with TRBJ1-2, with 7 bases matching TRBD1. This CDR3 spans 14 amino acids. J lost 2 bases, V lost 4 bases, and 5 bases had no gene match. Per germline, CDR1 SGHDT and CDR2 YYEEEE. For the CDR3, the DNA is TGTGCCAGCAGCCCGGGACAGCTAAACTATGGCTACACCTTC. It translates to CASSPGQLNYGYTF. The full variable domain, in which reference TRBV5-6 and TRBJ1-2 provide the parts outside the CDR3, is DAGVTQSPTHLIKTRGQQVTLRCSPKSGHDTVSWYQQALGQGPQFIFQYYEEEERQRGNFPDRFSGHQFPNYSSELNVNALLLGDSALYLCASSPGQLNYGYTFGSGTRLTVV.

This clone was observed a handful of times. The chain combines TRBV6-1 with TRBJ2-2; 7 bases are shared with TRBD2. This CDR3 has 15 amino acids. CDR1 MNHNS and CDR2 SASEGT come from the germline V gene. V lost 0 bases to trimming and J lost 6 bases; unmatched junction nucleotides: 4. The CDR3 nucleotides are TGTGCCAGCAGTGAAGCTGCGGGAGACGCCGGGGAGCTGTTTTTT. Residues: CASSEAAGDAGELFF.

The chain recombines TRBV29-1 with TRBJ2-1; 11 bases are a match to TRBD2. V dropped 1 base and J dropped 3; count of bases not matched to a gene: 5. Germline assignment: CDR1 SQVTM and CDR2 ANQGSEA. This CDR3 is built from 16 residues. This CDR3 is CSVEGPGTSGYNEQFF. In nucleotides, the CDR3 is TGCAGCGTTGAAGGGCCCGGGACTAGCGGCTACAATGAGCAGTTCTTC.

The gene calls are TRBV7-9 and TRBJ2-3; D call uncertain. The CDR3 is 15 residues long. Germline V gives CDR1 SEHNR, CDR2 FQNEAQ (reference sequence). Trimming left V 3 bases short and J 0 bases short, with 10 bases between. The CDR3 is CASSFRVPSTDTQYF. The CDR3 DNA reads as TGTGCCAGCAGCTTTAGAGTCCCTAGCACAGATACGCAGTATTTT.

The V call is TRBV5-4, the J call TRBJ1-3; D gene uncertain. The V end lost 0 bases, the J end lost 2 bases, and 18 bases lay between the germline ends. In germline, CDR1 is SGHNT, CDR2 YYREEE (reference sequence). There are 18 residues in the CDR3. CDR3 sequence (DNA): TGTGCCAGCAGCTTGGAACCGGACCCCGGGGTAGCTGGAAACACCATATATTTT. It yields the protein CASSLEPDPGVAGNTIYF.

The chain is built from TRBV9 and TRBJ1-2, with TRBD1 matching over 7 bases. Germline CDR1 and CDR2: SGDLS and YYNGEE. Trimming cost V 4 bases and J 9 bases; bases outside gene matches: 12. The CDR3 is made up of 14 amino acids. The CDR3 spells CASSPRDRSYRYTF. CDR3 DNA sequence: TGTGCCAGCAGCCCACGGGACAGAAGTTATCGCTACACCTTC.

This clone showed up just once. The rearrangement links TRBV2 to TRBJ2-1, with D possibly matching TRBD2 (5 bases). The germline CDR1 and CDR2 sequences are SNHLY and FYNNEI. This CDR3 has 16 amino acids. V lost 3 bases, J lost 0 bases, and 12 bases lay in between. Written as DNA, the CDR3 is TGTGCCAGCAGTGACCCTAGCCGAAGCTCCTACAATGAGCAGTTCTTC. It translates to CASSDPSRSSYNEQFF.

The gene calls are TRBV15 and TRBJ2-5; D is perhaps TRBD1 (5 bases). The V end was cut by 1 base, the J end by 3 bases, with 12 bases between. Per germline, CDR1 LNHNV and CDR2 YYDKDF (reference sequence). The CDR3 length is 15 residues. The CDR3 protein is CATSRGTGGEETQYF. CDR3 DNA: TGTGCCACCAGCAGAGGAACAGGTGGGGAAGAGACCCAGTACTTC.

This chain connects TRBV18 to TRBJ2-2; D is perhaps TRBD1 (7 bases). The length of the CDR3 is 16 residues. Between the trimmed V and J ends, which lost 3 bases and 6 bases, there was a span of 17 bases. Germline CDR1 KGHSH, CDR2 LQKENI. The CDR3 bases are TGTGCCAGCTCACCCCACGACAGGGAGGTGGCCGGGGAGCTGTTTTTT. Amino acid sequence: CASSPHDREVAGELFF.

The chain combines TRBV24-1 with TRBJ2-6; perhaps TRBD1 as D (6 bases). The CDR3 contains 15 residues. V was clipped by 7 bases and J by 1 base, with 10 bases between them. Germline CDR1 KGHDR, CDR2 SFDVKD. In nucleotides, the CDR3 is TGTGCCACCAGCGCCGGACAGTCTGGGGCCAACGTCCTGACTTTC. Translated, it gives CATSAGQSGANVLTF.

The V call is TRBV9, the J call TRBJ2-7; 10 nucleotides match TRBD1. Losses at the gene ends were 4 bases for V and 6 bases for J; bases not matched to a gene: 10. The CDR3 is 15 amino acids. The V gene's germline CDR1 is SGDLS and CDR2 YYNGEE. The CDR3 loop is CASSRVGQGLSEQYF. The CDR3 DNA reads as TGTGCCAGCAGCCGCGTGGGACAGGGGCTGAGCGAGCAGTACTTC. The full variable domain, with the rest looked up from reference TRBV9 and TRBJ2-7, is DSGVTQTPKHLITATGQRVTLRCSPRSGDLSVYWYQQSLDQGLQFLIQYYNGEERAKGNILERFSAQQFPDLHSELNLSSLELGDSALYFCASSRVGQGLSEQYFGPGTRLTVT.

The CDR3 coding sequence is TGTGCCAGCAGTGAAGGTTGGCAGGGGGCATTCATGAACACTGAAGCTTTCTTT. It yields the protein CASSEGWQGAFMNTEAFF. The chain uses TRBV6-1 and TRBJ1-1; the match to TRBD1 covers 8 bases. The CDR3 sequence is 18 residues long. Losses at the gene ends were 1 base for V and 0 bases for J; bases not matched to a gene: 10. Germline assignment: CDR1 MNHNS and CDR2 SASEGT.

The V call is TRBV5-8, the J call TRBJ2-7; a possible D gene is TRBD2 (5 bases). Germline V gene sequence: CDR1 SGHTS, CDR2 YDEGEE. The CDR3 runs to 20 residues. V shed 1 base and J shed 2 bases, with 28 bases lying between them. CDR3 nucleotides: TGTGCCAGCAGCTTGTGGGCCGGGTGGGGTATCCGGGGTAATACCTACGAGCAGTACTTC. Encoded protein: CASSLWAGWGIRGNTYEQYF.

The chain is built from TRBV2 and TRBJ2-7; 12 bases align to TRBD2. The CDR3 spans 15 residues. The germline gives CDR1 SNHLY, CDR2 FYNNEI. V gave up 6 bases and J gave up 5 bases; unmatched junction bases: 8. CDR3 protein: CASRRGLAGIHEQYF. CDR3 nucleotide sequence: TGTGCCAGCAGGAGAGGACTAGCGGGAATACACGAGCAGTACTTC.